These 14 T cell receptor beta chains were all obtained from the same sample, sequenced in a study of blood T cell repertoires in COVID-19. Sequencing used immunoSEQ multiplex PCR; TCRdb keeps in-frame clones, though not all of them. The table has some 180,000 clones, under 90% seen once; the top ten hold around 6.6%. The sample consisted of peripheral blood. All receptors derive from a man aged 35-49 years with acute or convalescent COVID-19.

The rearrangement joins TRBV2 to TRBJ1-6; tentatively, D is TRBD1 (6 bases). The V end was cut by 2 bases, the J end by 5 bases, with 7 bases between. The CDR3 length is 14 residues. CDR1 and CDR2 from the germline V gene are SNHLY and FYNNEI. The CDR3 DNA reads as TGTGCCAGCAGTGAATCAGGGGATAATTCACCCCTCCACTTT. Translation gives CASSESGDNSPLHF.

The chain carries TRBV11-2 and TRBJ2-5, with D perhaps TRBD2 (7 bases). V was pared by 5 bases and J by 4 bases, with 14 bases between. CDR1 and CDR2 (germline): SGHAT, FQNNGV. The CDR3 has 14 residues. The DNA for the CDR3 is TGTGCCAGCAGCCAAGGTAGGGGGGGAGAGACCCAGTACTTC. Its translation: CASSQGRGGETQYF.

The chain links TRBV5-1 to TRBJ1-4; D is uncertain. V was shortened by 0 bases and J by 4 bases, with 13 bases between the two germline ends. The CDR3 totals 16 residues. Germline V gene data show CDR1 as SGHRS and CDR2 as YFSETQ. The chain's CDR3 is CASSLAGTAINEKLFF. In DNA form, the CDR3 reads TGCGCCAGCAGCTTGGCGGGAACCGCCATTAATGAAAAACTGTTTTTT.

As concerns this clone: One end of the junction does not line up with germline, which may come from a read error. The V gene is TRBV7-7, the J gene TRBJ1-4; TRBD1 matches 8 bases. Germline CDR1 reads SSHAT; CDR2 reads FNYEAQ (reference sequence). CDR3 size: 15 residues. The CDR3 sequence: CASSLGTGHNEKLFF. CDR3 DNA: TGTGCTAGCAGCTTGGGGACAGGACATAATGAAAAACTGTTTTTT. The entire variable domain, with the rest obtained from reference TRBV7-7 and TRBJ1-4, is as follows: GAGVSQSPRYKVTKRGQDVTLRCDPISSHATLYWYQQALGQGPEFLTYFNYEAQPDKSGLPSDRFSAERPEGSISTLTIQRTEQRDSAMYRCASSLGTGHNEKLFFGSGTQLSVL.

The CDR3 bases are TGTGCCAGCAGCCCTGGGACAGGCACTAGCACAGATACGCAGTATTTT. Its protein product is CASSPGTGTSTDTQYF. The J gene is TRBJ2-3, the V gene TRBV9, with 8 bases matching TRBD1. Losses at the gene ends were 4 bases for V and 0 bases for J; bases not matched to a gene: 7. CDR1 is SGDLS, CDR2 YYNGEE, per germline. The CDR3 has 16 amino acids.

The chain uses TRBV2 and TRBJ1-4, with a tentative D call TRBD1 (6 bases). V lost 1 base to trimming and J lost 11 bases, with 14 bases between them. Germline V gene sequence: CDR1 SNHLY, CDR2 FYNNEI. This CDR3 has 14 residues. This CDR3 is CASSEEGVLGKLFF. The CDR3 DNA reads TGTGCCAGCAGTGAAGAGGGGGTTCTGGGGAAACTGTTTTTT.

The chain is built from TRBV3-1 (or the pseudogene TRBV3-2) and TRBJ1-1; a possible D gene is TRBD1 (6 bases). CDR3 length: 15 residues. V lost 0 bases to trimming and J lost 1 base, with 9 bases between them. Germline V CDR1 and CDR2: LGHDT, YNNKEL (reference sequence). CDR3 nucleotide sequence: TGTGCCAGCAGCCAAGATGCAGGGGCGAACACTGAAGCTTTCTTT. This encodes CASSQDAGANTEAFF.

The gene calls are TRBV7-9 and TRBJ2-7; no clear D gene. Germline V gives CDR1 SEHNR, CDR2 FQNEAQ (reference sequence). This CDR3 has 13 amino acids. Trimming pared 0 bases from V and 2 bases from J, leaving 5 bases between. The chain's CDR3 is CASSLASAYEQYF. The CDR3 bases are TGTGCCAGCAGCTTAGCCTCTGCCTACGAGCAGTACTTC.

The chain is built from TRBV6-6 and TRBJ1-2, with TRBD1 matching over 8 bases. The CDR3 totals 12 residues. Germline lookup yields CDR1 MNHNY and CDR2 SVGAGI (reference sequence). The junction had 5 bases not matched to a gene; V was cut back by 8 bases and J by 6 bases. CDR3 DNA: TGTGCCAGCGGGACAGGAGGTGATGGCTACACCTTC. Translated, it gives CASGTGGDGYTF.

This clone was observed a few times. The chain joins TRBV30 to TRBJ1-5, with TRBD1 matching over 7 bases. The CDR3 sequence is 13 residues long. Unmatched junction bases numbered 3, after V lost 4 bases and J lost 3 bases. Germline loops: CDR1 GTSNPN, CDR2 SVGIG (reference sequence). The CDR3 DNA sequence: TGTGCCTGGAAACAGGGGCACAATCAGCCCCAGCATTTT. Its translation: CAWKQGHNQPQHF.

The chain couples TRBV21-1 to TRBJ2-5; the table names TRBD2, a call not compared with the DNA. TRBV21-1 is an annotated pseudogene. The CDR3 has 14 residues. This chain's CDR3 is CASSKVGGRETQYF. The DNA of the CDR3 is TGTGCCAGCAGCAAAGTCGGGGGTCGGGAGACCCAGTACTTC.

A single count supports this clone. The chain has TRBV5-5 and TRBJ1-4, with 8 positions matching TRBD1. V trimming: 3 bases; J trimming: 8 bases; junction bases outside the gene matches: 6. CDR3 size: 14 residues. Germline lookup yields CDR1 SGHKS and CDR2 YYEKEE (reference sequence). Here the CDR3 reads CASSSRGRGEKLFF. The CDR3 nucleotides are TGTGCCAGCAGCTCCAGGGGGCGCGGGGAAAAACTGTTTTTT.

The rearrangement links TRBV7-2 to TRBJ1-1; D not certain. Trimming stripped 5 bases from V and 3 bases from J, with 10 bases between. Germline V CDR1 and CDR2: SGHTA, FQGNSA. The CDR3 spans 13 residues. This chain's CDR3 is CASSLWADTEAFF. The DNA for the CDR3 is TGTGCCAGCAGCCTGTGGGCTGACACTGAAGCTTTCTTT. The full variable domain, completed using reference TRBV7-2 and TRBJ1-1, is GAGVSQSPSNKVTEKGKDVELRCDPISGHTALYWYRQSLGQGLEFLIYFQGNSAPDKSGLPSDRFSAERTGGSVSTLTIQRTQQEDSAVYLCASSLWADTEAFFGQGTRLTVV.

This clone was recorded once. The CDR3 region has the DNA TGTGCCAGCAGCCCTCTGGGGCCGGGGGTAGTGGTTGAAGCTTTCTTT. Encoded protein: CASSPLGPGVVVEAFF. The chain is built from TRBV7-9 and TRBJ1-1; a weak D match, TRBD1 (5 bases). This CDR3 spans 16 amino acids. V was trimmed by 5 bases and J by 7 bases, leaving 23 bases between them. Germline CDR1 reads SEHNR; CDR2 reads FQNEAQ (reference sequence).